The 30 T cell receptor beta chains reported below all come from one sample, sequenced in a study of T cell responses to AZD1222 COVID-19 vaccine. Assay used: immunoSEQ multiplex PCR; TCRdb lists only in-frame clones, some missing. The sample consists of 120,000 or so clones, roughly 90% of them appearing once. Here the sequenced sample was peripheral blood, taken on day 0 of AZD1222 vaccination. These receptor sequences come from an adult in good health.

The genes are TRBV7-9 and TRBJ1-2; D might be TRBD1 (5 bases). Germline V gives CDR1 SEHNR, CDR2 FQNEAQ (reference sequence). V lost 8 bases and J 7 bases, leaving 14 bases between the germline ends. The CDR3 runs to 12 residues. The CDR3 protein is CASGPRVGGYTF. CDR3 coding DNA: TGTGCCAGCGGCCCCAGGGTCGGTGGCTACACCTTC.

The chain has TRBV9 and TRBJ2-3, with a tentative D call TRBD1 (5 bases). From germline, CDR1 is SGDLS and CDR2 YYNGEE. This CDR3 contains 15 residues. Trimming stripped 3 bases from V and 3 bases from J, with 14 bases between. In nucleotides, the CDR3 is TGTGCCAGCAGCGGATCAGGGTGGGCAACAGATACGCAGTATTTT. It codes for CASSGSGWATDTQYF. Supplemented by reference TRBV9 and TRBJ2-3, the full variable domain reads DSGVTQTPKHLITATGQRVTLRCSPRSGDLSVYWYQQSLDQGLQFLIQYYNGEERAKGNILERFSAQQFPDLHSELNLSSLELGDSALYFCASSGSGWATDTQYFGPGTRLTVL.

In DNA form, the CDR3 reads TGTGCCAGCAGCGGCCCGACAAAGTCCCCCTTAAATAGCAATCAGCCCCAGCATTTT. This sequence encodes CASSGPTKSPLNSNQPQHF. V usage is TRBV21-1 and J usage is TRBJ1-5; the table's D gene call, TRBD1, was not cross checked with the DNA. TRBV21-1 is recorded as a pseudogene. The CDR3 is made up of 19 amino acids.

This clone appeared once. This chain links TRBV3-1 (or the pseudogene TRBV3-2) with TRBJ2-7, with 8 nucleotides matching TRBD2. Trimming removed 0 bases from V and 4 bases from J; junction bases left unmatched: 5. CDR3 length: 15 amino acids. Germline V gene sequence: CDR1 LGHDT, CDR2 YNNKEL (reference sequence). CDR3 loop: CASSQEPGGPYEQYF. The DNA for the CDR3 is TGTGCCAGCAGCCAAGAACCGGGAGGGCCTTACGAGCAGTACTTC.

The chain joins TRBV27 to TRBJ2-7; 10 bases are shared with TRBD1. The CDR3 runs 15 residues. Germline CDR1 and CDR2: MNHEY and SMNVEV (reference sequence). Trimming at V came to 4 bases and at J to 1 base, leaving 4 bases not matched to a gene. The CDR3 loop reads CASSSRQGASYEQYF. In DNA, the CDR3 is TGTGCCAGCAGTTCCCGACAGGGGGCTTCCTACGAGCAGTACTTC.

CDR3 sequence: CASSLLGQAVATNEKLFF. The CDR3 region has the DNA TGTGCCAGCAGCTTACTAGGACAGGCCGTAGCAACTAATGAAAAACTGTTTTTT. V is TRBV7-2 and J is TRBJ1-4; 7 bases are a match to TRBD1. V shed 2 bases, J shed 0 bases, and the junction held 9 bases outside the gene matches. The germline V gene encodes CDR1 SGHTA and CDR2 FQGNSA. The CDR3 spans 18 residues.

This chain joins TRBV6-1 and TRBJ2-3; the match to TRBD2 covers 10 bases. Germline V gives CDR1 MNHNS, CDR2 SASEGT. Losses at the gene ends were 0 bases for V and 1 base for J; bases not matched to a gene: 10. The CDR3 has 19 amino acids. CDR3 bases: TGTGCCAGCAGTGAAGCGCTCTTCTTAGGACTAGCGGGCACAGATACGCAGTATTTT. Its translation is CASSEALFLGLAGTDTQYF.

This clone was seen a few times. V usage is TRBV10-3 and J usage is TRBJ2-7, with 10 bases identical to TRBD1. CDR1 is ENHRY and CDR2 is SYGVKD in the germline V gene. This CDR3 has 19 residues. J was trimmed by 0 bases and V by 7 bases; bases with no gene match: 18. The CDR3 region has the DNA TGTGCCATCACCGCCGGGACAGGGGAGGATTACCGAAGCTCCTACGAGCAGTACTTC. Translating it yields CAITAGTGEDYRSSYEQYF.

J is TRBJ1-1 and V is TRBV7-9; unclear D gene. From germline, CDR1 is SEHNR and CDR2 FQNEAQ (reference sequence). V lost 1 base and J 6 bases, leaving 12 bases between the germline ends. The CDR3 runs to 14 residues. The CDR3, as DNA: TGTGCCAGCAGCTTAGAGTCCAGGCGATCTGAAGCTTTCTTT. It translates to CASSLESRRSEAFF.

The chain uses TRBV13 and TRBJ2-7; D is perhaps TRBD2 (5 bases). Germline lookup yields CDR1 PRHDT and CDR2 FYEKMQ (reference sequence). Trimming left V 1 base short and J 2 bases short, with 9 bases between. The CDR3 spans 14 residues. The CDR3 bases are TGTGCCAGCAGCTTAGCGGGGTTTCCCTACGAGCAGTACTTC. This encodes CASSLAGFPYEQYF.

The chain is built from TRBV7-9 and TRBJ2-7; D is unclear. The CDR3 length is 11 residues. Germline-derived CDR1 and CDR2 are SEHNR and FQNEAQ (reference sequence). The ends were cut back, 4 bases at V and 3 bases at J, with 4 bases in the middle. The CDR3 reads CASSSDYEQYF. The CDR3 DNA reads TGTGCCAGCAGCTCAGACTACGAGCAGTACTTC.

The chain links TRBV27 to TRBJ1-5; D is uncertain. Germline-derived CDR1 and CDR2 are MNHEY and SMNVEV (reference sequence). Trimming pared 6 bases from V and 2 bases from J, leaving 11 bases between. This CDR3 comprises 14 residues. The CDR3, as DNA: TGTGCCAGCAGACCGCGCGAAGGCAATCAGCCCCAGCATTTT. Translating gives CASRPREGNQPQHF.

The chain has TRBV2 and TRBJ2-7, with TRBD2 identical over 9 bases. Germline trimming cut 7 bases from V and 0 bases from J; bases unmatched to any gene: 10. Germline assignment: CDR1 SNHLY and CDR2 FYNNEI. The CDR3 loop spans 16 amino acids. Written as DNA, the CDR3 is TGTGCCAGCACCCTCGGCTGGCGGGGGGGCTCCTACGAGCAGTACTTC. Its translation is CASTLGWRGGSYEQYF. Complete variable domain (other parts from reference TRBV2 and TRBJ2-7): EPEVTQTPSHQVTQMGQEVILRCVPISNHLYFYWYRQILGQKVEFLVSFYNNEISEKSEIFDDQFSVERPDGSNFTLKIRSTKLEDSAMYFCASTLGWRGGSYEQYFGPGTRLTVT.

The rearrangement joins TRBV10-2 to TRBJ1-6, with a possible D match to TRBD1 (5 bases). This CDR3 contains 13 residues. Trimming took 5 bases from V and 9 from J, leaving 11 bases between them. The V gene's germline CDR1 is WSHSY and CDR2 SAAADI. The CDR3 region is CASSTTVGSPLHF. The CDR3 region has the DNA TGCGCCAGCAGTACGACAGTGGGTTCACCCCTCCACTTT.

J is TRBJ1-1 and V is TRBV5-1, with D possibly being TRBD1 (5 bases). V dropped 2 bases and J dropped 1 base, with 24 bases sitting between them. Germline CDR1 SGHRS, CDR2 YFSETQ. The CDR3 contains 19 residues. The CDR3 sequence is CASSFKGSVTAGTNTEAFF. Written as DNA, the CDR3 is TGCGCCAGCAGCTTTAAAGGTTCAGTTACAGCGGGGACGAACACTGAAGCTTTCTTT.

V gene TRBV27 combines with J gene TRBJ2-1; the match to TRBD1 covers 9 bases. Germline-derived CDR1 and CDR2 are MNHEY and SMNVEV (reference sequence). The ends lost 5 bases at V and 8 bases at J; junction bases unmatched: 1. The CDR3 runs 12 residues. As DNA, the CDR3 is TGTGCCAGCAGTAGACAGGGGGATGAGCAGTTCTTC. Its protein product is CASSRQGDEQFF.

The chain carries TRBV10-3 and TRBJ2-7; 9 nucleotides line up with TRBD2. This CDR3 comprises 15 residues. The J segment lost 6 bases and the V segment lost 1 base, leaving 7 bases of the junction unmatched. In germline, CDR1 is ENHRY, CDR2 SYGVKD. CDR3 nucleotide sequence: TGTGCCATCAGTGAGTACCTAGCGGGACTTGCCGAGCAGTACTTC. Amino acid sequence: CAISEYLAGLAEQYF.

The V gene is TRBV27, the J gene TRBJ2-5; 15 positions match TRBD2. The CDR3 is 18 amino acids. Germline CDR1 is MNHEY and CDR2 is SMNVEV (reference sequence). V gave up 4 bases and J gave up 3 bases; unmatched junction bases: 9. The CDR3 DNA follows: TGTGCCAGCAGTTCCTCCGGGACTAGCGGGGGGACAAAAGAGACCCAGTACTTC. Protein sequence: CASSSSGTSGGTKETQYF.

V gene TRBV7-9 combines with J gene TRBJ2-7; 7 bases are shared with TRBD2. CDR1 is SEHNR, CDR2 FQNEAQ, per germline (reference sequence). The CDR3 contains 16 residues. The V gene end was trimmed by 1 base and the J gene end by 5 bases; junction bases not matched to a gene: 11. The CDR3 loop reads CASSLERGGQPNEQYF. DNA for the CDR3: TGTGCCAGCAGCTTAGAAAGGGGAGGGCAGCCTAACGAGCAGTACTTC. Using reference TRBV7-9 and TRBJ2-7 for the parts outside the CDR3, the full variable domain is DTGVSQNPRHKITKRGQNVTFRCDPISEHNRLYWYRQTLGQGPEFLTYFQNEAQLEKSRLLSDRFSAERPKGSFSTLEIQRTEQGDSAMYLCASSLERGGQPNEQYFGPGTRLTVT.

CDR3 DNA sequence: TGTGCCAGCAGCTTAGATGGCGGGGCCGGCCACAATGAGCAGTTCTTC. It translates to CASSLDGGAGHNEQFF. The chain joins TRBV11-3 to TRBJ2-1; D is possibly TRBD2 (6 bases). The germline CDR1 and CDR2 sequences are SGHNT and YENEEA. Trimming shortened V by 0 bases and J by 5 bases, and 14 bases separated the two germline ends. CDR3 size: 16 residues.

The V call is TRBV11-3, the J call TRBJ2-1, with D unresolved. V lost 3 bases and J lost 4, with 4 bases in between. This CDR3 region has 12 residues. The germline CDR1 and CDR2 sequences are SGHNT and YENEEA. CDR3 region: CASSFRYNEQFF. CDR3 nucleotides: TGTGCCAGCAGCTTCCGATACAATGAGCAGTTCTTC.

The CDR3 DNA follows: TGTGCCAGCACCAGCCCGGGGGACACTGAAGCTTTCTTT. The encoded protein is CASTSPGDTEAFF. V and J are TRBV3-1 (or the pseudogene TRBV3-2) and TRBJ1-1, with D possibly TRBD1 on 5 matching bases. V lost 7 bases to trimming and J lost 3 bases, with 12 bases between them. Germline CDR1 reads LGHDT; CDR2 reads YNNKEL (reference sequence). This CDR3 is 13 amino acids long.

The chain is built from TRBV21-1 and TRBJ1-1. TRBV21-1 is a documented pseudogene. The CDR3 runs to 14 residues. The CDR3 sequence: CASSRRTGNTEAFF. For the CDR3, the DNA is TGTGCCAGCAGCCGAAGGACGGGCAACACTGAAGCTTTCTTT.

CDR3: CASSSWGRETQYF. CDR3 nucleotides: TGCGCCAGCAGCTCATGGGGGCGAGAGACCCAGTACTTC. This chain uses TRBV5-1 with TRBJ2-5, with D perhaps matching TRBD1 (6 bases). CDR3 length: 13 residues. From germline, CDR1 is SGHRS and CDR2 YFSETQ. V lost 3 bases to trimming and J lost 4 bases, with 10 bases between them.

The CDR3 nucleotides are TGTGCCAGCAGCTCCCGGGAGGACTCCTACGAGCAGTACTTC. This encodes CASSSREDSYEQYF. The rearrangement links TRBV11-2 to TRBJ2-7; TRBD2 aligns across 7 bases. This CDR3 has 14 residues. The germline V gene encodes CDR1 SGHAT and CDR2 FQNNGV. The ends lost 4 bases at V and 0 bases at J; junction bases unmatched: 3. The full variable domain, rest sourced from reference TRBV11-2 and TRBJ2-7, is EAGVAQSPRYKIIEKRQSVAFWCNPISGHATLYWYQQILGQGPKLLIQFQNNGVVDDSQLPKDRFSAERLKGVDSTLKIQPAKLEDSAVYLCASSSREDSYEQYFGPGTRLTVT.

V is TRBV25-1 and J is TRBJ2-1; D assignment may be TRBD1 or TRBD2 (6 bases each). The CDR3 runs to 14 residues. The V end was cut by 5 bases, the J end by 1 base, with 9 bases between. CDR1 and CDR2 (germline): MGHDK, SYGVNS. The CDR3 protein is CASSRGASYNEQFF. The CDR3 DNA reads TGTGCCAGCAGTAGGGGGGCTTCCTACAATGAGCAGTTCTTC.

V gene TRBV2 combines with J gene TRBJ1-2, with TRBD1 matching over 10 bases. Germline V lookup: CDR1 SNHLY, CDR2 FYNNEI. The CDR3 loop spans 15 amino acids. Trimming cost V 0 bases and J 3 bases; bases outside gene matches: 1. The CDR3 sequence is CASSEAGTGDYGYTF. The CDR3 DNA reads TGTGCCAGCAGTGAAGCTGGGACAGGGGACTATGGCTACACCTTC.

This chain uses TRBV5-1 with TRBJ1-1; D perhaps matches TRBD1 (5 bases). The length of the CDR3 is 15 residues. V gave up 4 bases and J gave up 5 bases, with 18 bases separating them. CDR1 and CDR2 from the germline V gene are SGHRS and YFSETQ. The CDR3 is CASSARGSVGTEAFF. CDR3 coding DNA: TGCGCCAGCAGCGCGAGGGGATCGGTCGGGACTGAAGCTTTCTTT.

The V call is TRBV6-5, the J call TRBJ1-1; the D is unclear. Germline CDR1 reads MNHEY; CDR2 reads SVGAGI. The CDR3 consists of 12 residues. Between the trimmed V and J ends, which lost 2 bases and 7 bases, there was a span of 8 bases. The CDR3 sequence is CASSYPPHEAFF. The CDR3 DNA sequence: TGTGCCAGCAGTTACCCGCCCCATGAAGCTTTCTTT.

The V and J genes are TRBV2 and TRBJ1-2; TRBD1 is a possible D gene (5 bases). CDR1 SNHLY and CDR2 FYNNEI come from the germline V gene. V dropped 8 bases and J dropped 5 bases, with 21 bases sitting between them. The CDR3 runs 15 residues. The CDR3 protein is CASYQGSGRGYGYTF. In nucleotides, the CDR3 is TGTGCCAGCTATCAAGGGTCCGGGAGGGGTTATGGCTACACCTTC.